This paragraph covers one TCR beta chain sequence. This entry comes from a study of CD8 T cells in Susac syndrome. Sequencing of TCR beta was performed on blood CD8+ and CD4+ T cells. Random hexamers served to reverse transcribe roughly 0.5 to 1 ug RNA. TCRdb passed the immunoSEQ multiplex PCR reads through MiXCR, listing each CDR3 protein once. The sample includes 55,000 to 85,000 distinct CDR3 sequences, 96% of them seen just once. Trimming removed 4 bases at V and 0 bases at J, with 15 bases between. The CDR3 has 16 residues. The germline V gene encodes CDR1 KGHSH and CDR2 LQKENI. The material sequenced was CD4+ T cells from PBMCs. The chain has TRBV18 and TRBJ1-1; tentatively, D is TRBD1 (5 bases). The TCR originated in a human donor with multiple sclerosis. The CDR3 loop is CASSQSGGTMNTEAFF. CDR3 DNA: TGTGCCAGCTCACAGTCGGGCGGGACGATGAACACTGAAGCTTTCTTT.